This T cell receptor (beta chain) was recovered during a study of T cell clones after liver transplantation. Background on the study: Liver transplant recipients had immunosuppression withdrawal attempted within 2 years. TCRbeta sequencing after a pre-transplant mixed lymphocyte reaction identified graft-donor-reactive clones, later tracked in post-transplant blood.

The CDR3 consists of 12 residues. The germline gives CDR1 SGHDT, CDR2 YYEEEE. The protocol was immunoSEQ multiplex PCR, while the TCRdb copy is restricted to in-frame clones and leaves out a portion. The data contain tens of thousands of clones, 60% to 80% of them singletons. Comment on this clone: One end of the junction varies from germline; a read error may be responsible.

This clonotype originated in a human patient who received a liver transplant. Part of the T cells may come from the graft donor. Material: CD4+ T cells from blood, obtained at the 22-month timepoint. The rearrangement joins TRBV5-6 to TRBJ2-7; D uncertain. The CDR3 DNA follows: TGTGCCAGCAGCTCCACAGCTTACGGGCAGTACTTC. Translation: CASSSTAYGQYF.